This TCR beta chain was retrieved from a study of OX40 agonist ivuxolimab in advanced cancers. Study information: Patients with prior anti-PD-1, anti-PD-L1 or anti-CTLA-4 therapy were eligible; about 41% had some.

Study-wide results and caveats: Not determined was the antigen specificity of the expanded peripheral T cells.

The CDR3 loop spans 15 amino acids. Germline CDR1 reads MGHDK; CDR2 reads SYGVNS. V shed 5 bases, J shed 4 bases, and the junction held 5 bases outside the gene matches. Regarding this clone: The target antigen is unknown.

Only in-frame clones appear in the TCRdb table, and some are missing; sequencing was by immunoSEQ multiplex PCR. The table lists roughly 43,000 clones, approximately 86% of them singletons. The source was CD4+ or CD8+ T cells sorted from blood, collected in a trial of the OX40 agonist ivuxolimab. J is TRBJ2-3 and V is TRBV25-1, with 11 bases fitting TRBD2. The clonotype originates from an adult with an advanced solid tumor such as melanoma, head and neck, liver or kidney cancer. The CDR3 coding sequence is TGTGCCAGCAGTACTAGCGGGAGTCTCCCAGATACGCAGTATTTT. Its translation is CASSTSGSLPDTQYF.